This note documents a single TCR beta chain sequence. The antigen is undetermined. This record comes from a study of CD8+ T cells in alopecia areata. Regarding the study as a whole: Higher clonality and more expanded CD8+ clones appeared in lesional than normal scalp. In patients, TCRs were shared less clearly than in mice, and HLA may possibly be involved.

Germline CDR1 and CDR2: GTSNPN and SVGIG (reference sequence). V lost 2 bases and J lost 5; bases outside the gene matches: 5. This CDR3 spans 14 amino acids. Investigators isolated RNA and reverse transcribed it into cDNA to act as the sequencing template. Profiling relied on immunoSEQ multiplex PCR, and the TCRdb table lists in-frame clones only, not all of them. This table holds some 120,000 clones, around 50% found once. From alopecia areata patients, lesional scalp punch biopsies and peripheral blood were collected. It was from PBMCs that CD4+ and CD8+ T cells were sorted. The source material was NKG2D-low CD8+ T cells sorted from blood. The chain has TRBV30 and TRBJ2-7; 11 bases fit TRBD1. The origin of this receptor is a human donor with alopecia areata. DNA of the CDR3: TGTGCCTGGAGTATAGGACAGGGGGCCAACGAGCAGTACTTC. Its translation: CAWSIGQGANEQYF.